This passage covers 26 T cell receptor beta chains from one sample sequenced in a study of blood T cell repertoires in COVID-19. Only in-frame clones appear in the TCRdb table, and some are missing; sequencing was by immunoSEQ multiplex PCR. Of roughly 400,000 clones listed, about 88% are singletons. The sample comprised PBMCs or T cells enriched from blood (not recorded which). The receptor set was obtained from a woman aged 18-35 years who had been exposed to COVID-19.

This clone was found once. The chain recombines TRBV18 with TRBJ2-7; 9 bases are shared with TRBD1. The V and J ends lost 3 bases and 6 bases, in that order; junction bases with no gene match: 9. Germline CDR1 reads KGHSH; CDR2 reads LQKENI. The CDR3 covers 15 residues. The chain's CDR3 is CASSPPGTGISEQYF. The CDR3 DNA is TGTGCCAGCTCACCTCCCGGGACAGGGATTAGCGAGCAGTACTTC.

The V call is TRBV18, the J call TRBJ2-1; TRBD1 is a possible D gene (8 bases). The CDR3 has 15 residues. Germline V lookup: CDR1 KGHSH, CDR2 LQKENI. V shed 4 bases and J shed 10 bases, with 20 bases lying between them. DNA for the CDR3: TGTGCCAGCTCACTAGCTACAGGGGGGGCCGGGGAGCAGTTCTTC. Protein product: CASSLATGGAGEQFF. Variable domain in full (rest from reference TRBV18 and TRBJ2-1): NAGVMQNPRHLVRRRGQEARLRCSPMKGHSHVYWYRQLPEEGLKFMVYLQKENIIDESGMPKERFSAEFPKEGPSILRIQQVVRGDSAAYFCASSLATGGAGEQFFGPGTRLTVL.

The rearrangement joins TRBV27 to TRBJ1-5, with D maybe TRBD1 (6 bases). CDR1 MNHEY and CDR2 SMNVEV come from the germline V gene (reference sequence). V lost 3 bases to trimming and J lost 5 bases, with 20 bases between them. This CDR3 has 17 amino acids. The CDR3 coding sequence is TGTGCCAGCAGTTTGAATCCGGGGCCAGGGGATCATCAGCCCCAGCATTTT. It encodes CASSLNPGPGDHQPQHF.

The rearrangement links TRBV6-6 to TRBJ1-1; D not certain. CDR3 size: 16 residues. CDR1 and CDR2 from the germline V gene are MNHNY and SVGAGI (reference sequence). Trimming left V 2 bases short and J 5 bases short, with 18 bases between. This CDR3 is CASSYVSVVRLTEAFF. The CDR3 DNA follows: TGTGCCAGCAGTTACGTCAGCGTCGTCCGTTTAACTGAAGCTTTCTTT.

The CDR3 DNA sequence: TGTGCCAGCTCACCAAACGGGGGGGTGAACACTGAAGCTTTCTTT. Amino acid sequence: CASSPNGGVNTEAFF. The V gene is TRBV18, the J gene TRBJ1-1; tentatively, D is TRBD1 (5 bases). This CDR3 is 15 amino acids long. The germline V gene encodes CDR1 KGHSH and CDR2 LQKENI. Trimming cost V 2 bases and J 0 bases, with 10 bases left between them. Full variable domain (remainder filled in from reference TRBV18 and TRBJ1-1): NAGVMQNPRHLVRRRGQEARLRCSPMKGHSHVYWYRQLPEEGLKFMVYLQKENIIDESGMPKERFSAEFPKEGPSILRIQQVVRGDSAAYFCASSPNGGVNTEAFFGQGTRLTVV.

The chain joins TRBV12-3 or TRBV12-4 to TRBJ1-1; no clear D gene. The CDR3 contains 13 residues. Trimming pared 2 bases from V and 6 bases from J, leaving 10 bases between. The CDR3 coding sequence is TGTGCCAGCAGTTTAAGGGCGCGGGCTGAAGCTTTCTTT. Translation: CASSLRARAEAFF.

The chain is built from TRBV6-5 and TRBJ2-2; TRBD1 matches 8 bases. After removal of 3 bases from V and 8 bases from J, the junction contained 8 bases not matched to a gene. Germline CDR1 is MNHEY and CDR2 is SVGAGI. The CDR3 has 15 amino acids. The CDR3 loop is CASSYRAGGIGELFF. CDR3 in DNA: TGTGCCAGCAGTTATCGGGCAGGGGGCATAGGGGAGCTGTTTTTT.

This chain connects TRBV4-1 to TRBJ2-7; 7 bases are shared with TRBD2. CDR1 is MGHRA, CDR2 YSYEKL, per germline. The CDR3 loop spans 13 amino acids. Germline trimming cut 9 bases from V and 0 bases from J; bases unmatched to any gene: 5. CDR3 sequence: CASGGTNSYEQYF. As DNA, the CDR3 is TGCGCCAGTGGCGGGACTAACTCCTACGAGCAGTACTTC.

The chain couples TRBV28 to TRBJ1-2, with 9 bases that match TRBD1. CDR1 is MDHEN and CDR2 is SYDVKM in the germline V gene. V gave up 6 bases and J gave up 4 bases; unmatched junction bases: 12. This CDR3 comprises 16 residues. The CDR3 DNA reads as TGTGCCAGCAGGAGGGAGGGGACAGGGAATGCCTATGGCTACACCTTC. Protein: CASRREGTGNAYGYTF.

The J gene is TRBJ2-3, the V gene TRBV28, with 8 bases identical to TRBD2. CDR1 and CDR2 (germline): MDHEN, SYDVKM. The CDR3 spans 14 residues. The J segment lost 9 bases and the V segment lost 5 bases, leaving 10 bases of the junction unmatched. The CDR3 DNA reads as TGTGCCAGCAGTCCCCGGGGGGGCCGGGGCACGCAGTATTTT. It is translated as CASSPRGGRGTQYF.

The J gene is TRBJ1-5, the V gene TRBV18; 9 nucleotides match TRBD1. This CDR3 spans 16 amino acids. V lost 1 base to trimming and J lost 6 bases; unmatched junction nucleotides: 7. Germline V gives CDR1 KGHSH, CDR2 LQKENI. CDR3 DNA: TGTGCCAGCTCACCACGTCCGACAGGGGGGGGTCAGCCCCAGCATTTT. Amino acid sequence: CASSPRPTGGGQPQHF.

This chain links TRBV24-1 with TRBJ1-5; TRBD1 matches at 8 bases. CDR3 length equals 14 residues. Germline values: CDR1 KGHDR, CDR2 SFDVKD. V gave up 3 bases and J gave up 6 bases; unmatched junction bases: 3. DNA of the CDR3: TGTGCCACCAGTGATCAGGGGGCTAGTCAGCCCCAGCATTTT. Translated, it gives CATSDQGASQPQHF.

The chain joins TRBV27 to TRBJ2-1; 7 nucleotides align to TRBD2. Germline V gives CDR1 MNHEY, CDR2 SMNVEV (reference sequence). The CDR3 is 15 amino acids. V gave up 5 bases and J gave up 4 bases; unmatched junction bases: 8. In DNA, the CDR3 is TGTGCCAGCAGTACGGCTAGCGGAATATACAATGAGCAGTTCTTC. This encodes CASSTASGIYNEQFF.

J is TRBJ2-7 and V is TRBV4-1; 8 nucleotides line up with TRBD2. Germline V gene data show CDR1 as MGHRA and CDR2 as YSYEKL. The CDR3 runs 14 residues. V shed 4 bases and J 5 bases; nucleotides not matched to a gene: 7. The CDR3 nucleotides read TGCGCCAGCAGCCCCGGGACTAGTATCCACGAGCAGTACTTC. Protein product: CASSPGTSIHEQYF.

This clone was detected once. The rearrangement links TRBV21-1 to TRBJ2-1; TRBD1 was called by the table and not checked on the DNA. TRBV21-1 is recorded as a pseudogene. The CDR3 loop spans 16 amino acids. This chain's CDR3 is CASSKVRDSYYNEQFF. CDR3 nucleotides: TGTGCCAGCAGCAAAGTTCGAGACAGCTACTACAATGAGCAGTTCTTC.

The rearrangement uses TRBV28 and TRBJ1-3; tentatively, D is TRBD1 (5 bases). V was trimmed by 4 bases and J by 2 bases, leaving 12 bases between them. CDR3 length: 15 amino acids. Germline loops: CDR1 MDHEN, CDR2 SYDVKM. The CDR3 sequence is CASSYSQGTGNTIYF. In nucleotides, the CDR3 is TGTGCCAGCAGTTATTCCCAGGGTACTGGAAACACCATATATTTT.

V is TRBV10-3 and J is TRBJ1-1; 8 nucleotides line up with TRBD1. CDR3 size: 14 residues. The J segment lost 3 bases and the V segment lost 6 bases, leaving 6 bases of the junction unmatched. From germline, CDR1 is ENHRY and CDR2 SYGVKD. The CDR3, as DNA: TGTGCCATCAGACCCAAGACAGGGGACACTGAAGCTTTCTTT. Amino acids: CAIRPKTGDTEAFF.

The chain uses TRBV10-1 and TRBJ2-7; TRBD2 might be the D (6 bases). Looked up from germline, CDR1 is WNHNN and CDR2 is SYGVQD (reference sequence). V was pared by 4 bases and J by 3 bases, with 13 bases between. The CDR3 contains 14 residues. CDR3 sequence reads: CASSVWRGLYEQYF. CDR3 in DNA: TGCGCCAGCAGTGTCTGGAGGGGACTCTACGAGCAGTACTTC.

This clone has only one observation. This chain's CDR3 is CASSLSLAGGLNEQFF. As DNA, the CDR3 is TGCGCCAGCAGCTTGAGCCTAGCGGGGGGCTTAAATGAGCAGTTCTTC. The chain employs TRBV5-1 and TRBJ2-1; TRBD2 matches at 11 bases. J gave up 7 bases and V 1 base, and 7 bases lay outside the gene matches. The CDR3 extends over 16 amino acids. CDR1 and CDR2 (germline): SGHRS, YFSETQ.

The CDR3 bases are TGTGCCAGCAGCCGATCTAGGGGGGGACTGAACACTGAAGCTTTCTTT. Translation: CASSRSRGGLNTEAFF. The chain couples TRBV3-1 (or the pseudogene TRBV3-2) to TRBJ1-1, with D possibly TRBD1 on 6 matching bases. This CDR3 has 16 amino acids. V was shortened by 4 bases and J by 0 bases, with 15 bases between the two germline ends. From germline, CDR1 is LGHDT and CDR2 YNNKEL (reference sequence).

This clone has a handful of counts. This chain links TRBV10-2 with TRBJ1-6, with D possibly matching TRBD1 (6 bases). Trimming took off 3 bases at V and 10 bases at J, with 10 bases between the two ends. The germline V gene encodes CDR1 WSHSY and CDR2 SAAADI. The CDR3 has 13 residues. The CDR3 is CASSDRGGSPLHF. In DNA form, the CDR3 reads TGCGCCAGCAGTGACAGGGGTGGGTCACCCCTCCACTTT.

For the CDR3, the DNA is TGTGCCAGCAGTGGCTCGACAGCCAACTATGGCTACACCTTC. Encoded protein: CASSGSTANYGYTF. The chain employs TRBV25-1 and TRBJ1-2, with D tentatively TRBD1 (5 bases). The CDR3 consists of 14 residues. The V end was cut by 4 bases, the J end by 2 bases, with 11 bases between. CDR1 is MGHDK and CDR2 is SYGVNS in the germline V gene.

V is TRBV4-3 and J is TRBJ2-3; D ambiguous. CDR3 length equals 15 residues. The germline CDR1 and CDR2 sequences are LGHNA and YSLEER. Deletions cut 4 bases from V and 0 bases from J, with 11 bases between. The CDR3 reads CASSLYLPSTDTQYF. As DNA, the CDR3 is TGCGCCAGCAGCCTCTACCTCCCTAGCACAGATACGCAGTATTTT.

In its sample, this clone was seen a few times. This sequence joins TRBV14 and TRBJ1-4; TRBD1 is a possible D gene (6 bases). Germline V gene lookup returns CDR1 SGHDN and CDR2 FVKESK. Trimming cost V 4 bases and J 3 bases, with 12 bases left between them. The length of the CDR3 is 15 residues. The CDR3 sequence: CASSPLGAPNEKLFF. CDR3 sequence (DNA): TGTGCCAGCAGCCCATTGGGGGCCCCTAATGAAAAACTGTTTTTT.

The gene calls are TRBV18 and TRBJ1-2; 9 positions match TRBD1. The CDR3 extends over 18 amino acids. The junction had 15 bases not matched to a gene; V was cut back by 5 bases and J by 2 bases. CDR1 is KGHSH and CDR2 is LQKENI in the germline V gene. CDR3 bases: TGTGCCAGCTCAGTGACGAAGCCGGGACAGGGAAACAACTATGGCTACACCTTC. As protein: CASSVTKPGQGNNYGYTF.

V is TRBV2 and J is TRBJ1-2, with 7 bases fitting TRBD1. V dropped 6 bases and J dropped 3; count of bases not matched to a gene: 7. The CDR3 loop spans 14 amino acids. Germline assignment: CDR1 SNHLY and CDR2 FYNNEI. The CDR3 DNA reads TGTGCCAGCAGGGGGACAGAATTGGACTATGGCTACACCTTC. This sequence encodes CASRGTELDYGYTF. The whole variable domain, filled in from reference TRBV2 and TRBJ1-2, reads EPEVTQTPSHQVTQMGQEVILRCVPISNHLYFYWYRQILGQKVEFLVSFYNNEISEKSEIFDDQFSVERPDGSNFTLKIRSTKLEDSAMYFCASRGTELDYGYTFGSGTRLTVV.